A single sample gave rise to the 10 T cell receptor beta chains below, sequenced in a study of blood T cells in healthy people across ages. With a J-beta primer mix and a sample-barcoded 5' primer, a second PCR ran about 7 to 11 cycles. Via MiXCR, TCRdb re-called the 5' RACE reads, giving one row per CDR3 protein. The table shows approximately 1,000,000 distinct CDR3 sequences, with more than 30% occurring only once. The sequenced sample was blood. The receptors come from a man aged 18 to 30 in good health.

This clonotype came up a few times. The chain carries TRBV20-1 and TRBJ2-3, with D perhaps TRBD2 (6 bases). The V gene lost 6 bases and the J gene lost 1 base, with 20 bases spanning the gap. The CDR3 extends over 16 amino acids. Germline CDR1 and CDR2: DFQATT and SNEGSKA (reference sequence). CDR3 bases: TGCAGTGCCCGGGGGACCACTTTACAAGGCACAGATACGCAGTATTTT. Protein product: CSARGTTLQGTDTQYF.

This clonotype has a handful of counts. V is TRBV10-2 and J is TRBJ2-5, with a weak D call TRBD1 (6 bases). The J call may be mistaken, given a closer DNA end match to TRBJ2-7. Per the germline V gene, CDR1 is WSHSY and CDR2 is SAAADI. The CDR3 spans 13 residues. The CDR3 loop is CASTIRQGYEQYF. CDR3 DNA: TGCGCCAGCACTATTCGTCAGGGGTACGAGCAGTACTTC.

The table lists this clonotype with a few counts. The chain employs TRBV21-1 and TRBJ1-1. TRBV21-1 is marked as a pseudogene. This CDR3 region has 16 residues. The CDR3 DNA reads TGTGCCAGCAAAACTCTGAGGGAGGGGCTCAACACTGAAGCTTTCTTT. Its protein is CASKTLREGLNTEAFF.

Comments on this clonotype: This may be a read error: a much more frequent sequence differs by one nucleotide. The gene calls are TRBV10-3 and TRBJ2-1, with 12 bases identical to TRBD1. The end of the DNA aligns better with TRBJ2-7, so the J call may be wrong. The CDR3 totals 14 residues. Germline-derived CDR1 and CDR2 are ENHRY and SYGVKD. The CDR3 coding sequence is TGTGCCATCAGTAGGGACAGGGGGCTTGGTGAGCAGTACTTC. This translates into CAISRDRGLGEQYF.

The rearrangement links TRBV4-3 to TRBJ1-2; D is uncertain. V lost 1 base, J lost 0 bases, and 15 bases lay in between. The length of the CDR3 is 17 residues. CDR1 LGHNA and CDR2 YSLEER come from the germline V gene. The CDR3 DNA reads as TGCGCCAGCAGCCAAGCGTCCCCGGGAGCCACTAACTATGGCTACACCTTC. Amino acids: CASSQASPGATNYGYTF.

The CDR3 sequence is CSALRAANSPLHF. The DNA for the CDR3 is TGCAGTGCTCTTCGGGCCGCTAATTCACCCCTCCACTTT. The chain employs TRBV20-1 and TRBJ1-6; no firm D call. This CDR3 is built from 13 residues. Deletions cut 5 bases from V and 6 bases from J, with 11 bases between. Germline V CDR1 and CDR2: DFQATT, SNEGSKA (reference sequence).

The chain links TRBV6-2 or TRBV6-3 to TRBJ2-2; D possibly corresponds to TRBD1 (6 bases). Germline V gives CDR1 MNHEY, CDR2 SVGEGT. CDR3 length: 17 residues. V lost 2 bases, J lost 4 bases, and 17 bases lay in between. In DNA form, the CDR3 reads TGTGCCAGCAGTTACGGTCCAGGGGCTTCATTCACCGGGGAGCTGTTTTTT. It codes for CASSYGPGASFTGELFF.

This chain connects TRBV5-4 to TRBJ2-5; either TRBD1 or TRBD2 may fit D (5 bases each). V lost 4 bases, J lost 5 bases, and 15 bases lay in between. In germline, CDR1 is SGHNT, CDR2 YYREEE (reference sequence). CDR3 length: 14 residues. CDR3 in amino acids: CASSHTGTVETQYF. DNA of the CDR3: TGTGCCAGCAGCCACACTGGGACGGTGGAGACCCAGTACTTC.

This clonotype was picked up one time. Here the CDR3 DNA reads TGTGCCAGCAGTGCGGGCATGACGAACACTGAAGCTTTCTTT. Encoded protein: CASSAGMTNTEAFF. The genes are TRBV27 and TRBJ1-1; D ambiguous. V lost 5 bases and J 1 base, leaving 11 bases between the germline ends. Germline V gene lookup returns CDR1 MNHEY and CDR2 SMNVEV (reference sequence). The CDR3 runs to 14 residues.

The chain recombines TRBV6-5 with TRBJ1-1; D unclear. The CDR3 spans 14 residues. V was trimmed by 5 bases and J by 1 base, leaving 11 bases between them. Germline V lookup: CDR1 MNHEY, CDR2 SVGAGI. This CDR3 is CASSRRIRNTEAFF. As DNA, the CDR3 is TGTGCCAGCAGTAGAAGAATCAGGAACACTGAAGCTTTCTTT.